A single T cell receptor beta chain is shown here with its context. This sample stems from a study of control samples from healthy donors and cancer patients. With 0 bases clipped from V and 7 bases from J, the junction kept 9 bases outside the gene matches. CDR3 length: 15 residues. Germline CDR1 SGHAT, CDR2 FQNNGV. Sequencing used immunoSEQ multiplex PCR; TCRdb keeps in-frame clones, though not all of them. The table has 250,000 to 300,000 clones, over 75% seen once; the top ten hold roughly 15%. Sequencing used PBMCs. This sequence originates from a woman in her sixties or seventies with lung cancer. V usage is TRBV11-2 and J usage is TRBJ2-7; the match to TRBD2 covers 7 bases. CDR3 bases: TGTGCCAGCAGCTTAGATCTCCGGACTAGTAAGGAGCAGTACTTC. Protein: CASSLDLRTSKEQYF.